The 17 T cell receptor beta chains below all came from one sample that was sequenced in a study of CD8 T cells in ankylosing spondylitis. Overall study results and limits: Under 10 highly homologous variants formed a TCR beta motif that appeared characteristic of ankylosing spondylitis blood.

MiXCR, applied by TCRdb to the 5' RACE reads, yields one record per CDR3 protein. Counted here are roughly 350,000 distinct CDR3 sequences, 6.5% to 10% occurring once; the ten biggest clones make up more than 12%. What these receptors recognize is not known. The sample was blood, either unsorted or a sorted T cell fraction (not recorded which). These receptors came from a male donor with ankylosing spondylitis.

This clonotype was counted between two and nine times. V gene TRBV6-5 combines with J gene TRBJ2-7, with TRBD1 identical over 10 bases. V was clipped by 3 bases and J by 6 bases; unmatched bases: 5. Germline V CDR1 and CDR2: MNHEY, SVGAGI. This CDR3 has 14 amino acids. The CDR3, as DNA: TGTGCCAGCAGTTATCCGGGACAGGGGCCCGAGCAGTACTTC. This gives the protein CASSYPGQGPEQYF.

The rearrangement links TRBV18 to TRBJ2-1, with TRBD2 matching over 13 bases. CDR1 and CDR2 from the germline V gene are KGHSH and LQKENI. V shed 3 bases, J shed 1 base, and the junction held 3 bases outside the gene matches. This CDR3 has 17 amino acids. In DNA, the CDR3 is TGTGCCAGCTCACCGGGGACTAGCGGGGTTTCCTACAATGAGCAGTTCTTC. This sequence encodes CASSPGTSGVSYNEQFF.

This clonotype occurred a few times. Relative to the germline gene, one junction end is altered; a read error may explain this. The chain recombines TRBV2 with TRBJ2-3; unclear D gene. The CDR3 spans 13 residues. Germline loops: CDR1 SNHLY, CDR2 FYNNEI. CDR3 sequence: CACRKSGTDTQYF. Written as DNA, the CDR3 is TGTGCCTGCAGGAAAAGCGGCACAGATACGCAGTATTTT.

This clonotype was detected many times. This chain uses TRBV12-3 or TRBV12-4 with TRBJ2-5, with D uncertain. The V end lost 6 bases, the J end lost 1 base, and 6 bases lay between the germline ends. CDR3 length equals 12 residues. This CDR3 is CASRSFQETQYF. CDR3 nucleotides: TGTGCCAGCAGGAGTTTCCAAGAGACCCAGTACTTC.

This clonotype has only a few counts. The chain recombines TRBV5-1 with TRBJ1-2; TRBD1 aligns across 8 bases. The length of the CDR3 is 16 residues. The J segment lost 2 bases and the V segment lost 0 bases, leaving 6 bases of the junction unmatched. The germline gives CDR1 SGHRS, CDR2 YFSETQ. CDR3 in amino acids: CASSLGPGGANYGYTF. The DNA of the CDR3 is TGCGCCAGCAGCTTGGGGCCAGGGGGCGCAAACTATGGCTACACCTTC.

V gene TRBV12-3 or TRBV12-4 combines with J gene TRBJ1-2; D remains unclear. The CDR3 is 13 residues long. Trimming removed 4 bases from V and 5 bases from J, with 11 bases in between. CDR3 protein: CASSWTDSYGYTF. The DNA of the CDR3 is TGTGCCAGCAGTTGGACGGACTCTTATGGCTACACCTTC.

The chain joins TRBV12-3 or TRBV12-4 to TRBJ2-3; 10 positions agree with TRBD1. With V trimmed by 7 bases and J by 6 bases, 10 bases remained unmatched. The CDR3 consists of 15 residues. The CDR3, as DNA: TGTGCCAGCACCCGCCGTGACAGGGGGCGGGATACGCAGTATTTT. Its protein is CASTRRDRGRDTQYF.

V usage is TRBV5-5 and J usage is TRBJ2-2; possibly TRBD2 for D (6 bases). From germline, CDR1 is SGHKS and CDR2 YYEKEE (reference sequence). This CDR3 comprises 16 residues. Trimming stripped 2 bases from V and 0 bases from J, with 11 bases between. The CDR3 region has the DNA TGTGCCAGCAGCTTAACCGGGGGACCGAACACCGGGGAGCTGTTTTTT. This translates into CASSLTGGPNTGELFF.

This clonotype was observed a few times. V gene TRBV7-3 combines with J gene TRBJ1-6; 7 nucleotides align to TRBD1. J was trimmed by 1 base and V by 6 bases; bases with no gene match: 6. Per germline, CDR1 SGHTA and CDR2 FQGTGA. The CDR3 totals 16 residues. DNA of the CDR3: TGTGCCAGCAGGAGGGACAGCTCGTCCTATAATTCACCCCTCCACTTT. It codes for CASRRDSSSYNSPLHF.

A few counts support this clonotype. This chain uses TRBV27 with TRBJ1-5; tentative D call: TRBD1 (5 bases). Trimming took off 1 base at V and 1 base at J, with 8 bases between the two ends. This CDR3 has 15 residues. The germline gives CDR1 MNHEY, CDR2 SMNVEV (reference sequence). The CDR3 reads CASSLWGESNQPQHF. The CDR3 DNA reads TGTGCCAGCAGTTTATGGGGGGAGAGCAATCAGCCCCAGCATTTT.

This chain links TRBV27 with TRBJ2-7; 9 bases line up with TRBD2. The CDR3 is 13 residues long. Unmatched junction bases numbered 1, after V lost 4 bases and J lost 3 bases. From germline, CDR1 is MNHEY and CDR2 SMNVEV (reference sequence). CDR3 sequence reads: CASSSTSGYEQYF. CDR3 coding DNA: TGTGCCAGCAGTTCGACTAGCGGCTACGAGCAGTACTTC.

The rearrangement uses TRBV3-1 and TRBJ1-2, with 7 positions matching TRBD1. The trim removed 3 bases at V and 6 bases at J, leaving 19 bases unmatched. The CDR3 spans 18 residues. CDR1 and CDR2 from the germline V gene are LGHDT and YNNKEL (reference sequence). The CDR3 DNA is TGTGCCAGCAGCCAGCGGGAAGACCCCCGGGACAGTCCGAATGGCTACACCTTC. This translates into CASSQREDPRDSPNGYTF.

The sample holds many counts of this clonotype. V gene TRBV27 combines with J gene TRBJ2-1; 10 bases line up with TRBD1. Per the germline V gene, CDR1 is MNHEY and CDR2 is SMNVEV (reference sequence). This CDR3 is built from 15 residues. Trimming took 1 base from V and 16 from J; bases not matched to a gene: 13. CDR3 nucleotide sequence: TGTGCCAGCAGTTTATACGGGACAGGGGCCATCCGGGTTTTCTTC. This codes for CASSLYGTGAIRVFF.

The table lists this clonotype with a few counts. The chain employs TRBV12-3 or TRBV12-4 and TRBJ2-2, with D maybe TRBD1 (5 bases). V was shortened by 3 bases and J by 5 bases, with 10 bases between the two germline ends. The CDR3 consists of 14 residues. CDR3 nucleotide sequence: TGTGCCAGCAGTTTTTCACAGGATACCGGGGAGCTGTTTTTT. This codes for CASSFSQDTGELFF.

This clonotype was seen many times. The CDR3 here is CASSPPGNHEQYF. The CDR3 DNA sequence: TGTGCCAGCAGCCCTCCGGGTAACCACGAGCAGTACTTC. The chain couples TRBV3-1 to TRBJ2-7; D is unresolved. The CDR3 has 13 amino acids. Germline V gives CDR1 LGHDT, CDR2 YNNKEL (reference sequence). Deletions cut 4 bases from V and 5 bases from J, with 12 bases between.

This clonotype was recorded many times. CDR3 sequence (DNA): TGTGCCAGCAGCTCCCGTGGAGCCTTGAACACTGAAGCTTTCTTT. Residues: CASSSRGALNTEAFF. The V call is TRBV7-8, the J call TRBJ1-1, with D unresolved. Germline V CDR1 and CDR2: SGHVS, FQNEAQ. The germline V and J ends were trimmed by 4 bases and 0 bases, with 12 bases remaining between them. The CDR3 spans 15 residues.

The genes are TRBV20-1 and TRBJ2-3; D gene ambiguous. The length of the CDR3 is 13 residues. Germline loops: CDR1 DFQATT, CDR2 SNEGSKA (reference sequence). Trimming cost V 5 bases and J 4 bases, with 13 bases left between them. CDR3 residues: CSAQKTEPDTQYF. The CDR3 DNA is TGCAGTGCTCAAAAGACGGAGCCAGATACGCAGTATTTT.